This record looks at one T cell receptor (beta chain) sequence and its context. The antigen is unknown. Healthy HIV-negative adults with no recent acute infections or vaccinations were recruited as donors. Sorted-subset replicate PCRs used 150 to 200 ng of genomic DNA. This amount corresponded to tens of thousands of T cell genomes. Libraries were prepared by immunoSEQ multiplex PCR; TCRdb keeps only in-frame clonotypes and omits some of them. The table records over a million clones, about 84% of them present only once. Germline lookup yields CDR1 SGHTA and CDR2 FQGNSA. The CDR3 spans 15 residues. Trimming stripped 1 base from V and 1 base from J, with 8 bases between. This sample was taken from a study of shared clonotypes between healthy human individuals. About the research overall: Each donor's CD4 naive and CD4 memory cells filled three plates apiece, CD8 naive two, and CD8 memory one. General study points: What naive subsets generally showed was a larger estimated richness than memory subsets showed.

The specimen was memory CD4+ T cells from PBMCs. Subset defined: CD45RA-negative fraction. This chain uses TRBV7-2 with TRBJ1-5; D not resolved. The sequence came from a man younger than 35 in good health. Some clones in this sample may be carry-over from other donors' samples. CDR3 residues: CASSLGPESNQPQHF. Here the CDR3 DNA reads TGTGCCAGCAGCTTAGGCCCTGAGAGCAATCAGCCCCAGCATTTT.